Sequencing of this T cell receptor (beta chain) was carried out in a study of T cells in Graves' hyperthyroidism and ophthalmopathy. Using RNA transcripts as the source, TCR beta CDR3 regions were amplified. During a first-round RT-PCR of the TCR CDR3, the HTBI primer set was used. TCRdb re-called the multiplex PCR reads through MiXCR, storing one row per CDR3 protein. The table includes 300,000 to 500,000 distinct CDR3 sequences, about 14% detected once. Broader study findings: By a 13 V-J model, ophthalmopathy was set apart from stable hyperthyroidism. Most clonotypes expanded in thyroid above 0.001 were likewise present in blood.

Trimming cost V 5 bases and J 0 bases; bases outside gene matches: 8. In germline, CDR1 is MNHEY, CDR2 SMNVEV (reference sequence). The CDR3 contains 16 residues. This clonotype was seen ten or more times. What it binds is not known. The clonotype was recovered from a man aged 45-65 years with Graves' ophthalmopathy. The chain recombines TRBV27 with TRBJ2-7, with 9 bases matching TRBD1. Sequenced input: blood. DNA of the CDR3: TGTGCCAGCAGTGTCACCGGGACAGGGATCTCCTACGAGCAGTACTTC. Protein: CASSVTGTGISYEQYF.